This T cell receptor beta chain is drawn from a study of blood T cell repertoires in COVID-19. For the study at large: Researchers got acute and convalescent COVID-19 samples from the United States, Italy and Spain. In each case, the material was cDNA or gDNA derived from T cells, B-cell-depleted T cells, or PBMCs.

Authors' processing steps: Estimation of nucleated cell counts was performed using reference gene primer amplification. Assay: immunoSEQ multiplex PCR; the TCRdb copy retains only in-frame clones and omits some. For V, J and clone size, that table is used; D and trimming come from the DNA. The sample consists of about 35,000 clones, about four fifths of them appearing once. This CDR3 is 15 amino acids long. CDR1 SGHTA and CDR2 FQGNSA come from the germline V gene. V dropped 1 base and J dropped 6; count of bases not matched to a gene: 4. The specimen was peripheral blood. The sequence was collected from a man aged 55-75 years in a cohort sampled during active COVID-19. This rearrangement joins TRBV7-2 to TRBJ2-1; TRBD1 matches at 9 bases. This CDR3 reads CASSLVQGALNEQFF. CDR3 DNA sequence: TGTGCCAGCAGCTTAGTACAGGGGGCGCTCAATGAGCAGTTCTTC. The full variable domain, rest sourced from reference TRBV7-2 and TRBJ2-1, is GAGVSQSPSNKVTEKGKDVELRCDPISGHTALYWYRQSLGQGLEFLIYFQGNSAPDKSGLPSDRFSAERTGGSVSTLTIQRTQQEDSAVYLCASSLVQGALNEQFFGPGTRLTVL.